The following is a T cell receptor beta chain sequence with its context. The primer mix had 60 Vbeta and 13 Jbeta primers. Sequenced by immunoSEQ multiplex PCR; TCRdb stores in-frame clones only, minus some. The data hold over 100,000 clones, with over 60% observed a single time. This entry is derived from a study of cytomegalovirus exposure and HLA in healthy donors. The sequencing input was PBMCs. The receptor was isolated from a male donor in good health and CMV-seropositive.

CDR3 nucleotide sequence: TGTGCCAGCAGCGACGTGGCTAGCGGTGCCAATGAGCAGTTCTTC. Translation: CASSDVASGANEQFF. This chain uses TRBV13 with TRBJ2-1; 7 nucleotides agree with TRBD2. Germline assignment: CDR1 PRHDT and CDR2 FYEKMQ (reference sequence). This CDR3 comprises 15 residues. With 5 bases clipped from V and 6 bases from J, the junction kept 10 bases outside the gene matches.